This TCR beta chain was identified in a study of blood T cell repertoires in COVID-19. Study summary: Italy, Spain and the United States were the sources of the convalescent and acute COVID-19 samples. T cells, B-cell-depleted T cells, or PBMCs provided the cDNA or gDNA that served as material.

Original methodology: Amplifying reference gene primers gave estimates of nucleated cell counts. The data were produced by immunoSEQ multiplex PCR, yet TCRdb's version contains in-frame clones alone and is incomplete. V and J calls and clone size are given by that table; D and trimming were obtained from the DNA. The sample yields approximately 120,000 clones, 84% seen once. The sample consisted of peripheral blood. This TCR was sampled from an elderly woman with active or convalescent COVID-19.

CDR3 sequence (DNA): TGTGCCAGTAGCCGGACTAGGGATGCCTACGAGCAGTACTTC. It yields the protein CASSRTRDAYEQYF. V gene TRBV19 combines with J gene TRBJ2-7; 7 nucleotides line up with TRBD2. The length of the CDR3 is 14 residues. Germline V gene data show CDR1 as LNHDA and CDR2 as SQIVND (reference sequence). V lost 6 bases and J lost 2; bases outside the gene matches: 7. The full variable domain, in which reference TRBV19 and TRBJ2-7 provide the parts outside the CDR3, is DGGITQSPKYLFRKEGQNVTLSCEQNLNHDAMYWYRQDPGQGLRLIYYSQIVNDFQKGDIAEGYSVSREKKESFPLTVTSAQKNPTAFYLCASSRTRDAYEQYFGPGTRLTVT.